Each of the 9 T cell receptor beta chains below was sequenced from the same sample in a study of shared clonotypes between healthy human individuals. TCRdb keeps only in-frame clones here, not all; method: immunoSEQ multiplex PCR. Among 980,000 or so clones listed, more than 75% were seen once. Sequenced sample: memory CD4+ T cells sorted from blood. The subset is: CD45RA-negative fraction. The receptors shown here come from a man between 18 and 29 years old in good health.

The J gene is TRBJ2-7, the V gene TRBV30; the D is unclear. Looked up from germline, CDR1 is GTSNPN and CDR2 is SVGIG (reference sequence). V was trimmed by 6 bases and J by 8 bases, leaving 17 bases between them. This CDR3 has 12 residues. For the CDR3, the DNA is TGTGCCTGCCTCACCCCCCAGCTCCAGCAGTACTTC. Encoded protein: CACLTPQLQQYF.

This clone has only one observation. The CDR3 loop is CASSLMGEKHTGELFF. The CDR3 DNA reads as TGCGCCAGCAGCTTGATGGGGGAGAAGCACACCGGGGAGCTGTTTTTT. This chain uses TRBV5-1 with TRBJ2-2; D is perhaps TRBD1 or TRBD2 (5 bases each). Germline V gene data show CDR1 as SGHRS and CDR2 as YFSETQ. The CDR3 covers 16 residues. Trimming took 1 base from V and 3 from J, leaving 13 bases between them.

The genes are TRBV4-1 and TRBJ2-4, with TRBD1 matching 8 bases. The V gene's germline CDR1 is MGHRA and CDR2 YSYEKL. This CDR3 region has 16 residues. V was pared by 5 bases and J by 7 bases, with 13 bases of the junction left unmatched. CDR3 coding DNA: TGCGCCAGCAGCTATGGACAGGGCCACTCCGAGAACATTCAGTACTTC. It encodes CASSYGQGHSENIQYF.

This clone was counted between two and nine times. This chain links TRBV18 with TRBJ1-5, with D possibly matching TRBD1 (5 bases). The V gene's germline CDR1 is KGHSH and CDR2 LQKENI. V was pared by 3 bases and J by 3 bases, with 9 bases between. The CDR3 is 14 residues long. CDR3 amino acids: CASSPGPNNQPQHF. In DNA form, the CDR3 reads TGTGCCAGCTCACCGGGACCTAACAATCAGCCCCAGCATTTT.

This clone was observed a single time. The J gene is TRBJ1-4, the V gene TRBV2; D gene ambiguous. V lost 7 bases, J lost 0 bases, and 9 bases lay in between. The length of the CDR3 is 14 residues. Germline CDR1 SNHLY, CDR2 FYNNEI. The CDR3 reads CASNFQATNEKLFF. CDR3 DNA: TGTGCCAGCAACTTCCAAGCAACTAATGAAAAACTGTTTTTT.

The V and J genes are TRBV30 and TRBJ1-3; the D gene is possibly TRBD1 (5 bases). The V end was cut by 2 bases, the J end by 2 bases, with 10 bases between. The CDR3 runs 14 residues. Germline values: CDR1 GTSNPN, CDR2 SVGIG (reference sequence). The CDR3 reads CAWSQGLPGNTIYF. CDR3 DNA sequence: TGTGCCTGGAGTCAGGGCCTCCCTGGAAACACCATATATTTT.

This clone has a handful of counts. The CDR3 DNA sequence: TGTGCCAGTAGCAGGGGGACAGGGGTTATCACAGATACGCAGTATTTT. This translates into CASSRGTGVITDTQYF. The rearrangement links TRBV19 to TRBJ2-3, with TRBD1 identical over 10 bases. This CDR3 has 16 residues. The J segment lost 2 bases and the V segment lost 6 bases, leaving 8 bases of the junction unmatched. From germline, CDR1 is LNHDA and CDR2 SQIVND (reference sequence).

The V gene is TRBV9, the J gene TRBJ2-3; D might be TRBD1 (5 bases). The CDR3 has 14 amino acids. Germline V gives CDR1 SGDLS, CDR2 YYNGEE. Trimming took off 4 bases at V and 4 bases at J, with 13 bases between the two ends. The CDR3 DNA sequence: TGTGCCAGCAGCCCCAGGGTTGTCGCAGATACGCAGTATTTT. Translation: CASSPRVVADTQYF.

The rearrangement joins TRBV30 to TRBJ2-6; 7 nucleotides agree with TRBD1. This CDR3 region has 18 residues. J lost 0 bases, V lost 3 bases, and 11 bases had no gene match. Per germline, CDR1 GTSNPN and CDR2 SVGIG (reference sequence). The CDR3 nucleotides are TGTGCCTGGAGCGCAGGGACAGCGGTCTTCTCTGGGGCCAACGTCCTGACTTTC. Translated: CAWSAGTAVFSGANVLTF.